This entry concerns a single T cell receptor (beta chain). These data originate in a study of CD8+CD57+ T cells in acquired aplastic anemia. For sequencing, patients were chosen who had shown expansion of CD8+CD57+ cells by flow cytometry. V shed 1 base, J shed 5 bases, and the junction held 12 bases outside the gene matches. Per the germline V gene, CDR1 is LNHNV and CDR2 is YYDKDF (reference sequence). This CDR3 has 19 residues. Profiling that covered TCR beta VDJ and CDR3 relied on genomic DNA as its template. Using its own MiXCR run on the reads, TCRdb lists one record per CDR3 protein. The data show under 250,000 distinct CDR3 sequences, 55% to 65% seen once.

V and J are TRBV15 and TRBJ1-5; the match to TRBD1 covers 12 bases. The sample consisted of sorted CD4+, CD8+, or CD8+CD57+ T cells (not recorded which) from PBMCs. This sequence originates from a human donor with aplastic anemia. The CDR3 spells CATSRATNPGTGGYQPQHF. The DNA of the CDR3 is TGTGCCACCAGCAGAGCCACTAATCCGGGGACAGGGGGCTATCAGCCCCAGCATTTT.